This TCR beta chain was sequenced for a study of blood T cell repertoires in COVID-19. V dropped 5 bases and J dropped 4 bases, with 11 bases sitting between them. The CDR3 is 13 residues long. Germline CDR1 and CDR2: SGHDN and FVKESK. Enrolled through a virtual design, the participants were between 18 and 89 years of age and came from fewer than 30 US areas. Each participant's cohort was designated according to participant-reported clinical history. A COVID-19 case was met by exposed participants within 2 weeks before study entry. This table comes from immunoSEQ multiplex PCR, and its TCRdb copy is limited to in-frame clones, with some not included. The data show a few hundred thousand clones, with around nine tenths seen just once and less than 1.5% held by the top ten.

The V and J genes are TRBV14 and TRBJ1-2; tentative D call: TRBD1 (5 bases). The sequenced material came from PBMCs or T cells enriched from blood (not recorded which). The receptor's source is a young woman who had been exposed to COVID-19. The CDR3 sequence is CASSSGVGYGYTF. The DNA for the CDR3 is TGTGCCAGCAGCTCGGGGGTCGGCTATGGCTACACCTTC.